The entry that follows covers one TCR beta chain sequence. What antigen it recognizes has not been identified. No much larger clonotype is one base removed from it; base qualities were not supplied. The CDR1 and CDR2 encoded by the germline V gene are KGHDR and SFDVKD. V lost 4 bases and J lost 5 bases, and the count of bases not matched to a germline gene is 6. The CDR3 contains 15 residues, cysteine and phenylalanine counted. The CDR3 DNA has 45 bases and is translated from base 1. Library construction relied on RACE. Sequencing was performed on a NextSeq 500. During library preparation, unique molecular identifiers were attached to individual cDNA molecules so that TCRs could be counted quantitatively and reproducibly. For every blood RNA sample, sequencing covered both the TCR alpha and TCR beta chains. In the original analysis: A median of approximately 100,000 TCRs per sample was observed, with a range of about 23,224 to 690,600. V, J and CDR3 annotation of the TCR reads was carried out using the Decombinator software suite. For the PS versus PT1 abundance plots, all samples were subsampled to the same number of TCRs (28,000). Expanded TCRs were defined as absent before sensitization and observed at least eight times at the 2-week time point. TCRdb ran its own pipeline on the public reads, namely fastp trimming at Q25 and MiXCR clone calling, and kept in-frame beta chains. Identical CDR3 protein sequences are pooled into one entry, listed with their most common genes and DNA. The V and J calls were not made by the authors but by TCRdb's processing. Recorded for this sample are 80,000 to 95,000 distinct CDR3 sequences; approximately 10% of them occurred a single time. 1.6% of the sample rests with the top ten.

The time point label on this specimen signifies: patch test 2, 6 weeks after DPC sensitization. The intended sense of this specimen's treatment or condition label: therapeutic diphenylcyclopropenone sensitization with weekly scalp DPC. At each patch-test visit, blood was drawn before the patch test was applied. Patients were eligible if aged 18 to 70, diagnosed with alopecia and judged suitable for DPC therapy, and pregnant patients were excluded. Unfractionated whole blood was collected in Tempus Blood RNA tubes, and total RNA was extracted from that blood. These data are taken from a study of human T cells and chemical hapten exposure (dated by TCRdb to the early 2020s). Background on the whole study: For sensitization, 2% DPC in acetone was applied to a 2 cm by 2 cm area of upper inner arm skin. Patients additionally received weekly therapeutic DPC doses to the scalp throughout the approximately 22-week study period. Patch testing was performed on the upper back with Finn chambers containing 0.01% DPC, and the patch tests were scored after 6 days according to International Contact Dermatitis Research Group standards. The patient cohort, mostly female, included alopecia areata with under or over 50% scalp involvement, alopecia totalis and alopecia universalis. Libraries were pooled for sequencing, and variation in per-sample TCR yields was attributed mainly to small differences in library volumes within the pool. This study followed changes in the peripheral blood TCR repertoire in vivo during primary and secondary sensitization of alopecia patients to the hapten diphenylcyclopropenone (DPC). Blood samples were taken from patients before sensitization (week 0) and at 2, 6 and about 24 weeks after DPC sensitization. About 28 alopecia patients gave blood for TCR sequencing at one to four time points (pre-sensitization, 2, 6 and 24 weeks).

Summary of the overall study and its limitations: Because all patients had alopecia, a presumed autoimmune disease, the immune response of the patients might differ from that of healthy individuals. DPC sensitization did not change the number of TCRs with a frequency above 1 in 1000, and there was no evidence of changes in global repertoire structure. Compared with pre-sensitization or healthy control sets, expanded TCRs formed significantly more large CDR3 similarity clusters, which is consistent with antigen-driven responses. Repeated subsampling changed both the strength of the expansion versus patch-test correlation and the threshold at which the correlation became significant. Patch test score correlated positively with the number of PT1 expanded TCRs, reaching significance at thresholds 8, 16 and 32 but not at 4.

Sequenced here: whole blood, sampled in connection with sensitization to the hapten diphenylcyclopropenone (DPC). In this chain, TRBV24-1 is recombined with TRBJ2-1; 8 junctional bases match TRBD2. The clonotype comes from a man aged 18 to 29 with alopecia areata. Some clones in this sample may be carry-over from other donors' samples. The CDR3 in this case is CATSDITSGNNEQFF. The DNA is TGTGCCACCAGTGACATAACTAGCGGCAACAATGAGCAGTTCTTC.